The source of this TCR beta chain is a study of cytomegalovirus exposure and HLA in healthy donors. CDR3 size: 14 residues. The V and J ends lost 5 bases and 3 bases, in that order; junction bases with no gene match: 7. In germline, CDR1 is SGHRS, CDR2 YFSETQ. The assay was immunoSEQ multiplex PCR, and TCRdb's table has in-frame clones only and misses some. The table has 95,000 to 150,000 clones, about nine tenths seen once. The source of this sequence is a woman aged 18 to 35 in good health and CMV-seronegative. This chain connects TRBV5-1 to TRBJ2-7; TRBD1 aligns across 8 bases. Sequenced material: PBMCs. The CDR3 sequence is CASRNRGSYYEQYF. The CDR3 DNA sequence: TGCGCCAGCAGAAACAGGGGGTCTTACTACGAGCAGTACTTC.